The 6 T cell receptor beta chains below come from one sample, sequenced in a study of blood T cells in healthy people across ages. The second PCR ran about 6 to 11 cycles with a sample-barcoded 5' primer and J-beta primers. One entry per CDR3 protein, called by TCRdb with MiXCR from the 5' RACE reads. The table lists under 1,000,000 distinct CDR3 sequences, roughly 40% of them singletons. Source material: blood. The receptors were sampled from a man aged 18-30 years in good health.

This clonotype has a handful of counts. The chain carries TRBV6-6 and TRBJ2-7; perhaps TRBD1 as D (6 bases). The CDR3 is 14 amino acids. Germline CDR1 and CDR2: MNHNY and SVGAGI (reference sequence). V lost 0 bases and J lost 2, with 8 bases in between. The CDR3 loop reads CASSYSQGTYEQYF. The CDR3 DNA reads TGTGCCAGCAGTTACTCCCAGGGGACCTACGAGCAGTACTTC.

This clonotype was seen only a few times. This sequence joins TRBV5-1 and TRBJ1-1, with D unclear. CDR1 is SGHRS, CDR2 YFSETQ, per germline. V shed 4 bases and J shed 1 base, with 8 bases lying between them. CDR3 size: 13 residues. The CDR3 DNA reads as TGCGCCAGCAGCATCTCCGGGAACACTGAAGCTTTCTTT. Protein sequence: CASSISGNTEAFF.

This chain connects TRBV5-1 to TRBJ2-2; D unclear. Looked up from germline, CDR1 is SGHRS and CDR2 is YFSETQ. V lost 3 bases and J lost 6, with 15 bases in between. The CDR3 extends over 15 amino acids. CDR3 loop: CASSWSLGFSGELFF. For the CDR3, the DNA is TGCGCCAGCAGCTGGAGTCTCGGGTTTTCCGGGGAGCTGTTTTTT.

This clonotype appeared many times. The chain is built from TRBV10-3 and TRBJ2-5, with D uncertain. Trimming removed 4 bases from V and 2 bases from J, with 5 bases in between. The CDR3 consists of 12 residues. Germline V gene sequence: CDR1 ENHRY, CDR2 SYGVKD. The CDR3 reads CAISATQETQYF. The CDR3 DNA reads as TGTGCCATCAGTGCAACGCAAGAGACCCAGTACTTC.

The chain couples TRBV12-3 or TRBV12-4 to TRBJ1-1, with 8 bases fitting TRBD1. The V segment lost 5 bases and the J segment 4 bases; nucleotides outside the gene matches: 6. There are 14 residues in the CDR3. CDR3 protein: CASSPGGWSTEAFF. DNA for the CDR3: TGTGCCAGCAGTCCAGGGGGCTGGAGCACTGAAGCTTTCTTT.

The genes are TRBV30 and TRBJ1-1; D remains ambiguous. V dropped 1 base and J dropped 1 base, with 10 bases sitting between them. CDR1 is GTSNPN and CDR2 is SVGIG in the germline V gene (reference sequence). This CDR3 spans 14 amino acids. The DNA of the CDR3 is TGTGCCTGGAGTGCCCAACAGCAGAACACTGAAGCTTTCTTT. Translating it yields CAWSAQQQNTEAFF.